The 20 T cell receptor beta chains below were found in one sample sequenced in a study of CD8+ T cells in alopecia areata. The treatment was: oral pan-JAK inhibitor, 5-10 mg twice daily. Reverse transcription of extracted RNA yielded cDNA, which provided the sequencing template. Assay used: immunoSEQ multiplex PCR; TCRdb lists only in-frame clones, some missing. The table includes about 200,000 clones, about two fifths detected once. The starting material was CD4+ T cells sorted from blood, obtained between weeks 30 and 35, from a patient treated with tofacitinib. All receptors derive from a human donor with alopecia areata.

This chain joins TRBV5-1 and TRBJ2-7; D possibly uses TRBD1 or TRBD2 (5 bases each). Per the germline V gene, CDR1 is SGHRS and CDR2 is YFSETQ. This CDR3 contains 13 residues. Trimming cost V 4 bases and J 3 bases, with 11 bases left between them. The CDR3: CASSRDGLYEQYF. The CDR3 DNA is TGCGCCAGCAGCCGGGACGGACTCTACGAGCAGTACTTC.

This clone has only a few counts. J is TRBJ2-7 and V is TRBV7-8, with 7 bases lining up with TRBD2. Unmatched junction bases numbered 9, after V lost 1 base and J lost 0 bases. The CDR3 is 17 residues long. Germline values: CDR1 SGHVS, CDR2 FQNEAQ. The CDR3 DNA reads as TGTGCCAGCAGCTTAGGAGGCAGCGGGGCCAGCTCCTACGAGCAGTACTTC. Translating it yields CASSLGGSGASSYEQYF.

This clone showed up just a few times. This chain joins TRBV6-1 and TRBJ2-7, with 8 bases lining up with TRBD1. Trimming removed 9 bases from V and 3 bases from J; junction bases left unmatched: 1. This CDR3 spans 11 amino acids. Germline loops: CDR1 MNHNS, CDR2 SASEGT. This CDR3 reads CASTGGYEQYF. In DNA form, the CDR3 reads TGTGCCAGTACAGGGGGCTACGAGCAGTACTTC.

This clone has more than one count but fewer than ten. This chain joins TRBV29-1 and TRBJ2-2; unclear D gene. Deletions cut 4 bases from V and 5 bases from J, with 8 bases between. Germline-derived CDR1 and CDR2 are SQVTM and ANQGSEA. This CDR3 is built from 12 residues. As DNA, the CDR3 is TGCAGCGTTGTATGGAGAACCGGGGAGCTGTTTTTT. Residues: CSVVWRTGELFF.

V usage is TRBV28 and J usage is TRBJ1-2; possibly TRBD1 for D (5 bases). V was shortened by 4 bases and J by 2 bases, with 14 bases between the two germline ends. Germline V lookup: CDR1 MDHEN, CDR2 SYDVKM. The CDR3 runs to 15 residues. The chain's CDR3 is CASSSTWEGNYGYTF. CDR3 nucleotide sequence: TGTGCCAGCAGTTCCACCTGGGAGGGGAACTATGGCTACACCTTC.

This sequence joins TRBV9 and TRBJ2-1; D gene unclear. The CDR3 length is 12 residues. V was clipped by 1 base and J by 5 bases, with 4 bases between them. Per the germline V gene, CDR1 is SGDLS and CDR2 is YYNGEE. The CDR3 bases are TGTGCCAGCAGCGTAACGGACAATGAGCAGTTCTTC. Protein: CASSVTDNEQFF.

The chain joins TRBV7-9 to TRBJ1-2; a weak D match, TRBD1 (6 bases). The CDR3 loop spans 14 amino acids. V was clipped by 3 bases and J by 8 bases, with 16 bases between them. Per germline, CDR1 SEHNR and CDR2 FQNEAQ (reference sequence). CDR3 in amino acids: CASSLGAKVMGYTF. CDR3 bases: TGTGCCAGCAGCTTGGGGGCGAAGGTTATGGGCTACACCTTC.

This clone was recorded a few times. The chain has TRBV5-1 and TRBJ2-7, with 11 bases aligning to TRBD2. Per germline, CDR1 SGHRS and CDR2 YFSETQ. The V and J ends lost 5 bases and 6 bases, in that order; junction bases with no gene match: 7. The CDR3 spans 14 residues. The CDR3 loop reads CASRTSGRGSEQYF. CDR3 DNA: TGCGCCAGCAGAACTAGCGGGAGAGGATCCGAGCAGTACTTC.

This sequence joins TRBV6-5 and TRBJ1-1; D remains unclear. V lost 9 bases and J lost 2, with 7 bases in between. From germline, CDR1 is MNHEY and CDR2 SVGAGI. The CDR3 totals 11 residues. In DNA form, the CDR3 reads TGTGCCAGTTCCCGTAACACTGAAGCTTTCTTT. Its translation is CASSRNTEAFF.

This clone came up a few times. Other DNA variants within this sample encode the same CDR3. This chain connects TRBV15 to TRBJ2-5; no definite D call. The CDR3 is made up of 13 amino acids. V lost 0 bases and J lost 5, with 7 bases in between. Germline CDR1 is LNHNV and CDR2 is YYDKDF (reference sequence). CDR3 bases: TGTGCCACCAGCAGAGATCCTGGGGAGACCCAGTACTTC. As protein: CATSRDPGETQYF.

This clone was observed a few times. The rearrangement joins TRBV5-4 to TRBJ2-7; TRBD2 matches at 14 bases. V lost 4 bases, J lost 2 bases, and 5 bases stayed unmatched. The length of the CDR3 is 16 residues. Germline V gives CDR1 SGHNT, CDR2 YYREEE (reference sequence). The CDR3 DNA reads TGTGCCAGCAGCCGGGGACTAGCGGGGGCCACCTACGAGCAGTACTTC. It is translated as CASSRGLAGATYEQYF. Based on the CDR3 plus reference TRBV5-4 and TRBJ2-7, the full variable domain is ETGVTQSPTHLIKTRGQQVTLRCSSQSGHNTVSWYQQALGQGPQFIFQYYREEENGRGNFPPRFSGLQFPNYSSELNVNALELDDSALYLCASSRGLAGATYEQYFGPGTRLTVT.

The chain has TRBV4-1 and TRBJ1-2; D is unresolved. The germline V gene has CDR1 MGHRA and CDR2 YSYEKL. The CDR3 contains 15 residues. V was cut by 4 bases and J by 0 bases, with 12 bases left in between. CDR3 sequence reads: CASSPAHGANYGYTF. In DNA form, the CDR3 reads TGCGCCAGCAGCCCGGCTCACGGGGCTAACTATGGCTACACCTTC.

The chain couples TRBV2 to TRBJ1-5; 10 nucleotides agree with TRBD1. The germline gives CDR1 SNHLY, CDR2 FYNNEI. With 7 bases clipped from V and 1 base from J, the junction kept 4 bases outside the gene matches. The CDR3 extends over 15 amino acids. The CDR3 DNA reads TGTGCCAGCACCCGACAGGGGGCGAGCAATCAGCCCCAGCATTTT. This translates into CASTRQGASNQPQHF.

The chain employs TRBV5-1 and TRBJ1-1; D is uncertain. CDR1 and CDR2 (germline): SGHRS, YFSETQ. This CDR3 has 11 amino acids. V was shortened by 0 bases and J by 8 bases, with 5 bases between the two germline ends. The DNA for the CDR3 is TGCGCCAGCAGCTTGGGGATGGAAGCTTTCTTT. Amino acids: CASSLGMEAFF.

The V call is TRBV6-5, the J call TRBJ1-5, with TRBD1 as a possible D gene (5 bases). V lost 11 bases and J 0 bases, leaving 11 bases between the germline ends. Germline V gene data show CDR1 as MNHEY and CDR2 as SVGAGI. The CDR3 is 13 residues long. As DNA, the CDR3 is TGTGCCGGGGCTGAGAATAGCAATCAGCCCCAGCATTTT. It is translated as CAGAENSNQPQHF.

The rearrangement joins TRBV7-9 to TRBJ2-3; D gene unclear. Germline V CDR1 and CDR2: SEHNR, FQNEAQ (reference sequence). This CDR3 has 14 residues. The V and J ends lost 1 base and 1 base respectively, with 6 bases between them. The CDR3 DNA reads as TGTGCCAGCAGCTTAGACAGCCGCACAGATACGCAGTATTTT. This gives the protein CASSLDSRTDTQYF.

V usage is TRBV11-2 and J usage is TRBJ2-1; D gene unclear. The V end was cut by 6 bases, the J end by 0 bases, with 6 bases between. The CDR3 consists of 13 residues. The germline V gene encodes CDR1 SGHAT and CDR2 FQNNGV. CDR3 bases: TGTGCCAGCAGAGCCAGCTCCTACAATGAGCAGTTCTTC. It codes for CASRASSYNEQFF. The full variable domain, rest sourced from reference TRBV11-2 and TRBJ2-1, is EAGVAQSPRYKIIEKRQSVAFWCNPISGHATLYWYQQILGQGPKLLIQFQNNGVVDDSQLPKDRFSAERLKGVDSTLKIQPAKLEDSAVYLCASRASSYNEQFFGPGTRLTVL.

The chain employs TRBV4-2 and TRBJ1-1, with D unclear. V lost 0 bases to trimming and J lost 4 bases, with 18 bases between them. This CDR3 spans 17 amino acids. Germline V gene data show CDR1 as LGHNA and CDR2 as YNFKEQ. CDR3: CASSQDFALPGGTEAFF. CDR3 coding DNA: TGTGCCAGCAGCCAAGATTTCGCCCTCCCCGGCGGCACTGAAGCTTTCTTT.

In this sample, this clone turned up a few times. Germline and junction disagree at one end, which may indicate a read error. The V call is TRBV7-7, the J call TRBJ2-6; 10 positions match TRBD2. The CDR3 runs to 17 residues. Germline V gene lookup returns CDR1 SSHAT and CDR2 FNYEAQ (reference sequence). The CDR3 reads CASSPRAGGSGANVLTF. The CDR3 DNA reads as TGTGCTAGCAGCCCCCGAGCGGGGGGGTCTGGGGCCAACGTCCTGACTTTC.

This clone was detected only a few times. The chain combines TRBV27 with TRBJ2-7; perhaps TRBD2 as D (5 bases). Trimming removed 0 bases from V and 5 bases from J, with 14 bases in between. CDR3 length equals 15 residues. Per the germline V gene, CDR1 is MNHEY and CDR2 is SMNVEV (reference sequence). CDR3 loop: CASSLSGEGAHEQYF. In nucleotides, the CDR3 is TGTGCCAGCAGTTTATCGGGAGAAGGTGCGCACGAGCAGTACTTC.